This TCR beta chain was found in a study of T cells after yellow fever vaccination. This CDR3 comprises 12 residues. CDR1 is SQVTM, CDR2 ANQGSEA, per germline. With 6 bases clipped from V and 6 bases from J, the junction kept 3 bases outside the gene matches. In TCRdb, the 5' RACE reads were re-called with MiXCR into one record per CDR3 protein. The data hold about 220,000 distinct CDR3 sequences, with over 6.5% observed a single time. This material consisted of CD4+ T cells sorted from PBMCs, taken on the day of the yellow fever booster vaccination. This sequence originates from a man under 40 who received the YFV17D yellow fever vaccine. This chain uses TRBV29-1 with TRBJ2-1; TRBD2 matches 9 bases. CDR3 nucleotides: TGCAGCGTCGTGACTAGCGGCAATGAGCAGTTCTTC. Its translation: CSVVTSGNEQFF.